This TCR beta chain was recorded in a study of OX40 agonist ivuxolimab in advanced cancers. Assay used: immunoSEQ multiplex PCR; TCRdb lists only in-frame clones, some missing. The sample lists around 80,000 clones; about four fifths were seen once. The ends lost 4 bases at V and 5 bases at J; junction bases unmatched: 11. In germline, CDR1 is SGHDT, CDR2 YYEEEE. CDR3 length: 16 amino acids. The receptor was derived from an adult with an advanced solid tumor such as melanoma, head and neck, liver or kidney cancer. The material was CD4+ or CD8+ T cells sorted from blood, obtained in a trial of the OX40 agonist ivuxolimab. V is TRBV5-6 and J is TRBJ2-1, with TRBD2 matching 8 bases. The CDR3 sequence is CASSTQRGLDHNEQFF. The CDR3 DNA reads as TGTGCCAGCAGCACGCAGAGGGGACTAGACCACAATGAGCAGTTCTTC.